This TCR beta chain was observed in a study of blood T cell repertoires in COVID-19. About the research overall: COVID-19 samples collected from the United States, Italy and Spain covered acute and convalescent phases. Sources were T cells, B-cell-depleted T cells, or PBMCs; the material itself was cDNA or gDNA.

CDR3 size: 15 residues. Under the authors' procedure: Estimation of nucleated cell counts was performed using reference gene primer amplification. Measured with immunoSEQ multiplex PCR; TCRdb has only the in-frame clones, and not every one. V and J calls and clone size follow that table, whereas D and trimming were derived from the DNA. The table has more than 55,000 clones, 92% seen once. Sequencing was carried out using peripheral blood. The source of this sequence is a man between 45 and 60 years old with active COVID-19. The chain links TRBV21-1 to TRBJ2-1; the table's D gene call, TRBD1, was not cross checked with the DNA. TRBV21-1 is an annotated pseudogene. CDR3 sequence: CASKARTKTYNEQFF. In DNA form, the CDR3 reads TGTGCCAGCAAGGCACGGACAAAGACCTACAATGAGCAGTTCTTC.